This TCR beta chain was identified during a study of OX40 agonist ivuxolimab in advanced cancers. With regard to the full study: Ivuxolimab, which targeted the costimulatory receptor OX40 (CD134), was an agonistic, fully human IgG2 monoclonal antibody. Intravenous ivuxolimab was administered to patients every 2 weeks at six dose levels: 0.01, 0.1, 0.3, 1.5, 3 and 10 mg/kg. Of the approximately 50 patients in dose escalation, 19 had hepatocellular carcinoma, some 15 had melanoma, 9 had renal cell carcinoma and 9 had head and neck cancer. The dose-escalation cohort was almost 85% male with a mean age of approximately 60 years, ranging from 23 to 79. Prior anti-PD-1, anti-PD-L1 or anti-CTLA-4 therapy was permitted, and approximately 39% of dose-escalation patients had received checkpoint inhibitors. Three dose-escalation patients achieved partial responses, one with hepatocellular carcinoma and two with cutaneous melanoma. The point of sequencing TCRbeta in the periphery was to test whether ivuxolimab changed TCR sequence diversity and drove clonal T-cell expansion. The monotherapy dose-escalation portion (N = 52 patients) of the phase I ivuxolimab trial is reported in the paper.

From the germline V gene, CDR1 is MNHNS and CDR2 is SASEGT. Trimming costs V 4 bases and J 5 bases, and their ends lie 10 bases apart. The CDR3, cysteine through phenylalanine, is 13 amino acids long. Only the CDR3 DNA stays, 39 bases, in frame from base 1. General study outcomes and caveats: Low levels of normalized T-cell clonal expansion were also seen in some patients who did not respond. At doses of 0.1 to 3.0 mg/kg, clonal expansion of both CD4+ and CD8+ T cells in blood was seen between baseline and week 6. In the 0.1-3.0 mg/kg groups, partial responders had among the lowest normalized peripheral clonal expansion, particularly in CD8+ T cells. Antigen specificity was not determined for the clonally expanded peripheral T cells. After ivuxolimab, CD8+ T cells had more expanded clones than CD4+ T cells on average.

On this clone itself: Its antigen has not been determined. Base-call qualities are not available, and no considerably larger clone is one nucleotide away.

Patients with autoimmune disease history or receiving systemic immunosuppression were excluded from the trial. Peripheral blood for TCR sequencing was drawn from every dose cohort at baseline, at cycle 4 day 1 and at cycle 7 day 1. Samples came from an open-label, multicenter, first-in-human phase I dose-escalation trial of ivuxolimab. Adults with locally advanced or metastatic head and neck squamous cell, hepatocellular, melanoma or renal cell carcinoma were enrolled in the trial. Before TCR sequencing, CD4+ and CD8+ T cells were separately sorted from peripheral blood. For sequencing of the TCRbeta CDR3 region, genomic DNA was extracted from the sorted cells. The immunoSEQ Assay was used to sequence the TCRbeta CDR3 regions. This immuneACCESS table, as held by TCRdb, lists in-frame sequences with V and J called but not all clones. Of the missing ones, under half trace to an unresolved V gene in checked studies; the others have no known cause. The sample table records tens of thousands of clones; 65% to 85% of these occur just once. The ten biggest clones cover more than 15% of the sample.

This clonotype originated in an adult with an advanced solid tumor such as melanoma, head and neck, liver or kidney cancer. The V and J genes are TRBV6-1 and TRBJ2-3; no D gene can be assigned with confidence. The specimen was CD4+ or CD8+ T cells sorted from blood, collected in a trial of the OX40 agonist ivuxolimab. The bases are TGTGCCAGCAGTGTGGCCTTCGTAGATACGCAGTATTTT. Its translation is CASSVAFVDTQYF.